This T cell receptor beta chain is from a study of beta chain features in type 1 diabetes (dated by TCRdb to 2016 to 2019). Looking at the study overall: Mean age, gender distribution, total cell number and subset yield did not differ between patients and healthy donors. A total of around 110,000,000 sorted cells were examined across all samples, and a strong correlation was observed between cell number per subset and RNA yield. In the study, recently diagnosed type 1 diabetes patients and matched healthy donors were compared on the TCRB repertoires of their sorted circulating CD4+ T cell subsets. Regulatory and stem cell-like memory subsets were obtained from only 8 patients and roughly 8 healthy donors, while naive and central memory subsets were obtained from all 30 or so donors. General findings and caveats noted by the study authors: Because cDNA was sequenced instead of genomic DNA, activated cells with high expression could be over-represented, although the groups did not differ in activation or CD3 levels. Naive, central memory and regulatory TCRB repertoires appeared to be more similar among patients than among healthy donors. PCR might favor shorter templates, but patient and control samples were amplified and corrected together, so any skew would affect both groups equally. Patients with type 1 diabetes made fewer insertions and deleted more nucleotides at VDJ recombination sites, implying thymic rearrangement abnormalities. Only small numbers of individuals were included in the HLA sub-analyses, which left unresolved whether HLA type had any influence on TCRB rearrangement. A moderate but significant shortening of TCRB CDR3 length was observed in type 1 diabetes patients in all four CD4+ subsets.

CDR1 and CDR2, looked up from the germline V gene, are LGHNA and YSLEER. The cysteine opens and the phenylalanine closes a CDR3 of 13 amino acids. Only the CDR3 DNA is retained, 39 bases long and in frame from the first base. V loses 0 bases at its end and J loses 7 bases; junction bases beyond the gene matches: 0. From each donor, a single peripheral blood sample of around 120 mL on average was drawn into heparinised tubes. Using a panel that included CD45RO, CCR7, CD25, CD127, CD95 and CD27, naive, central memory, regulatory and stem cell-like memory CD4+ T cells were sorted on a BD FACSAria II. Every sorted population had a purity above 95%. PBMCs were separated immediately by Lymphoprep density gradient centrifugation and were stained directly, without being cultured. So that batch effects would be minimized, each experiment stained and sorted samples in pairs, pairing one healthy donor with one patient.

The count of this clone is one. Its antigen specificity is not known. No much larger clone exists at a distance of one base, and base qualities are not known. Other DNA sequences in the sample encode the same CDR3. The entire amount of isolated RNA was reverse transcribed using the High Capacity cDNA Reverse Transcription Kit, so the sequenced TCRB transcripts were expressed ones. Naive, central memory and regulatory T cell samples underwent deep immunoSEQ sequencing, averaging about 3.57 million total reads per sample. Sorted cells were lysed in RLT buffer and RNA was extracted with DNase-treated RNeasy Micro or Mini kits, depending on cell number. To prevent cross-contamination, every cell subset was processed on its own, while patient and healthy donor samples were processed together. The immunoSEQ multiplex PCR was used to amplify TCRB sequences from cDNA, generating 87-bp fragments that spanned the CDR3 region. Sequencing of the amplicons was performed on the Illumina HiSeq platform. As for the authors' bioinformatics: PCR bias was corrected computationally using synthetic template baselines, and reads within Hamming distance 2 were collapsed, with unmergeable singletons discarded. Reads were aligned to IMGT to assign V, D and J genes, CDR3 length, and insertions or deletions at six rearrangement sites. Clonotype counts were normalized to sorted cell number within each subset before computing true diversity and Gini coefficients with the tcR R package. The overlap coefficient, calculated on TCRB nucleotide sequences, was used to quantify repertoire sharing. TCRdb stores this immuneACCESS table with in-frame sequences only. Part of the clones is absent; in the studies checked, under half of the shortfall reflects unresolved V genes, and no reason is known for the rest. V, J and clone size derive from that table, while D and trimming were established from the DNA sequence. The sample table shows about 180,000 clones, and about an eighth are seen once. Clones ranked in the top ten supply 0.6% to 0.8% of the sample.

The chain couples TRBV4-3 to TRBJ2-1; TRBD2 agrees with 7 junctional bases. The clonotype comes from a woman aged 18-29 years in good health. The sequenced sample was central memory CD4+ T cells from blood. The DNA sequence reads TGCGCCAGCAGCCAAGAACTAGCGAATGAGCAGTTCTTC. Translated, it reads CASSQELANEQFF.